This record covers a single T cell receptor (beta chain). No cognate antigen has been identified for it. At one end the junction does not follow the germline gene, possibly because of a read error. Without any cell sorting, total RNA and DNA were extracted together from roughly 20-30 mg of bulk tissue using the AllPrep DNA/RNA mini kit. Between late 2015 and early 2016, a few patients in China with histopathologically diagnosed primary liver carcinoma had their tumors surgically resected. Chronic HBV infection was present in the patients, and the patients were treatment-naive at sampling. Each tumor was sampled at five spatially separated regions: the superior, inferior, left-lateral and right-lateral poles and the tumor centre. According to histology, viable tumor cells made up more than 90% of every tumor sample. Each fresh piece of tumor and adjacent tissue was cut in two, with one half stored in RNAlater at -80 degrees C and the other half sent for histology.

For CDR1 and CDR2, the germline V gene lists MNHEY and SVGAGI. From the cysteine through the phenylalanine, the CDR3 covers 18 amino acids. Kept here is only the CDR3 DNA, which spans 54 bases and is read in frame from base 1. The sample belongs to a study of tumor-infiltrating lymphocytes in primary liver carcinoma (dated by TCRdb to 2016 to 2017). Study-level background: Hepatocellular carcinoma (four) or combined HCC and intrahepatic cholangiocarcinoma (one) was present in the five patients, who were three men and two women aged 30 to 69 years. Tumors of the five patients were stage T1-T3 N0M0 with maximum diameters of 4.2 to 10 cm. Each sample produced roughly 3.65 to 7.5 million productive TCRbeta reads, and read depth showed no significant difference between tissue types. TCRbeta repertoire sequencing, expression microarrays and whole-exome sequencing were combined in the study across five regions of each liver tumor, with adjacent normal tissue and blood also included. A total of roughly 35 specimens from 5 patients underwent TCRbeta repertoire sequencing, comprising roughly 25 tumor regions, 5 adjacent noncancerous liver tissues and 5 peripheral blood samples. To link TCRbeta repertoire diversity to the local molecular phenotype, the 25 or so tumor region samples were profiled with Agilent mRNA microarrays. High reproducibility was observed for the technical replicate repertoires, with mean shared-clone rates roughly 0.92 and correlation coefficients above 0.95. Study-wide conclusions, independent of this receptor: The top 250 clones made up a significantly larger repertoire fraction in tumors than in blood (p = 0.039). Bulk unsorted samples precluded comparing CD4+ and CD8+ T cell repertoires. Only a few patients were included in the study, and the authors note that the findings should be validated in a larger study. Repertoire overlap was higher between tumor regions (mean around 35%) than tumor-adjacent (around 17%) or tumor-blood (about 14%) pairs, consistent with antigen-driven expansion. Only about 7-24% of top clones were present in all five regions of a tumor, suggesting spatial heterogeneity of tumor-infiltrating T cells. Because sequencing covered only the TCR beta chain and unpaired alpha chains were not captured, true repertoire diversity is likely underestimated.

Using a constant-region primer and ProtoScript II reverse transcriptase, TCRbeta-specific cDNA was reverse-transcribed from approximately 0.5 ug total RNA. The TCRbeta libraries were prepared through three rounds of nested multiplex PCR following a slightly modified ARM-PCR procedure. Each of the first two PCR rounds ran for roughly 11 cycles and used multiplex TRBV1-TRBV30 forward primers together with a Cbeta reverse primer. A final 25-cycle PCR with Deep VentR polymerase added sample barcodes and Illumina adapters. Before sequencing, amplicons of 200-500 bp were gel-purified using a QIAquick gel extraction kit. The TCRbeta amplicons were sequenced with 250-bp paired-end reads on an Illumina HiSeq 2500. The original pipeline was this. Quality trimming of reads was performed with Trimmomatic v0.33, and paired reads were merged with FLASH v1.2.11 so that full CDR3 sequences could be recovered. V, D and J germline segments were assigned to the rearranged TCRbeta sequences by MiGEC v1.2.1b. Clonotype statistics, along with Shannon-Wiener diversity indices, were calculated using VDJtools v1.0.0. Except for diversity analysis, only the 250 most abundant clonotypes of each sample were used in subsequent analyses to reduce sampling bias. The public reads were run again by TCRdb, first through fastp at Q25 and then through MiXCR, and only productive beta chains were kept. A single entry per CDR3 protein holds the most common genes and DNA from its merged rows. TCRdb assigned the V and J calls; the authors' analysis was not used. The sample table contains more than 45,000 distinct CDR3 sequences; only one count was recorded for 60% to 80% of them. Of the sample, around 24% is held by the ten largest clones.

The TCR originated in a man aged 40-55 years with primary liver carcinoma and hepatitis B virus infection. The chain links TRBV6-5 with TRBJ2-2; TRBD2 agrees with 11 junctional bases. Sequences were obtained from liver tumor tissue from sampling region 5. What this sample's cell subset or site label stands for: tumor region T5, tumor centre. The DNA reads as follows: TGTGCCATCAGCCTACTTCCCCTTAGCGGGAGGGGTGGCGGGGAGCAGTTTTTT. The encoded protein is CAISLLPLSGRGGGEQFF.